This is a list of T cell receptor beta chains from one sample in a study of blood T cells in healthy people across ages. TCRdb re-called the 5' RACE reads with MiXCR, one entry per CDR3 protein. Of 1 million to 1.2 million distinct CDR3 sequences listed, more than 30% were seen once; the top ten hold about an eighth. Input material: blood. These receptors all stem from a man between 18 and 35 years old in good health. Each CDR3 is given with its conserved first and last residue. Each record gives: clone size, D gene, J gene, V gene, CDR3 DNA, CDR3 protein. The D gene is left open where the match is weak. For some rows the clone size is stated as once, few or many, or as a class when expanded; others skip it.

>few|TRBD2|TRBJ2-1|TRBV9
TGTGCCAGCAGCGTAGGGGCGGGGGTGTACAATGAGCAGTTCTTC
CASSVGAGVYNEQFF
>NA|NA|TRBJ1-2|TRBV2
TGTGCCAGCAGCCGTGGGGGGATAGCTAACTATGGCTACACCTTC
CASSRGGIANYGYTF
>few|NA|TRBJ1-1|TRBV7-9
TGTGCCAGCAGCTCTAATCGTGAAGCTTTCTTT
CASSSNREAFF
>NA|NA|TRBJ1-2|TRBV7-9
TGTGCCAGCAGCTTATACGGCAGCTACTATGGCTACACCTTC
CASSLYGSYYGYTF
>many|NA|TRBJ2-7|TRBV7-2
TGTGCCAGCAGCTTAACAGGCGGGGTCATCCACGAGCAGTACTTC
CASSLTGGVIHEQYF
>once|TRBD2|TRBJ2-3|TRBV4-2
TGTGCCAGCAGCCAAGAGCGTTGGGCTAGCGGGGGCAGAAGCACAGATACGCAGTATTTT
CASSQERWASGGRSTDTQYF
>NA|TRBD1|TRBJ1-2|TRBV29-1
TGCAGCGCCGACAGGGGGGTGATGCGTGGCTACACCTTC
CSADRGVMRGYTF
>once|NA|TRBJ2-3|TRBV2
TGTGCCAGCAGCATAGACAGGGACTCGTGGGCAGATACGCAGTATTTT
CASSIDRDSWADTQYF
>NA|TRBD1|TRBJ2-6|TRBV5-1
TGCGCCAGCAGCGAAAACCGGGACAGCCCTTTCTCTGGGGCCAACGTCCTGACTTTC
CASSENRDSPFSGANVLTF
>few|NA|TRBJ1-1|TRBV29-1
TGCAGCGTTGAGGGGGACACAACGGGGAACACTGAAGCTTTCTTT
CSVEGDTTGNTEAFF
>NA|NA|TRBJ1-5|TRBV4-3
TGCGCCAGCAGCCAAGGCTATGGGGCGACTCAGCCCCAGCATTTT
CASSQGYGATQPQHF
>NA|TRBD1|TRBJ1-2|TRBV4-3
TGCGCCAGCAGCCATGCCCGGGACAGCGGGGGCTATGGCTACACCTTC
CASSHARDSGGYGYTF
>NA|TRBD1|TRBJ1-6|TRBV2
TGTGCCAGCAGGACGGGACAGGGAAAGAACTATAATTCACCCCTCCACTTT
CASRTGQGKNYNSPLHF
>NA|NA|TRBJ2-7|TRBV29-1
TGCAGCGCCCGACAGTACAATGAGCAGTACTTC
CSARQYNEQYF
>few|NA|TRBJ1-1|TRBV4-3
TGCGCCAGCAGCCACCCAGGGAACGGCGCTGAAGCTTTCTTT
CASSHPGNGAEAFF
>NA|TRBD2|TRBJ2-1|TRBV3-1
TGTGCCAGCAGCCGGAGCGGGGGACCCCACAATGAGCAGTTCTTC
CASSRSGGPHNEQFF